Listed here are 17 T cell receptor beta chains from one sample, sequenced in a study of blood T cell repertoires in COVID-19. Assay: immunoSEQ multiplex PCR; the TCRdb copy retains only in-frame clones and omits some. The sample carries 300,000 to 400,000 clones, 85% to 90% recorded once. The sequencing sample was made of PBMCs or T cells enriched from blood (not recorded which). These receptor sequences come from a woman aged 30 to 39 with acute COVID-19.

The chain employs TRBV5-1 and TRBJ2-5; D not resolved. The germline CDR1 and CDR2 sequences are SGHRS and YFSETQ. V lost 2 bases and J lost 5, with 10 bases in between. This CDR3 is built from 13 residues. The DNA of the CDR3 is TGCGCCAGCAGCTTCCAAAGTCAGGAGACCCAGTACTTC. Amino acid sequence: CASSFQSQETQYF.

The chain has TRBV6-2 or TRBV6-3 and TRBJ1-5; D remains ambiguous. Trimming left V 6 bases short and J 0 bases short, with 15 bases between. Germline CDR1 reads MNHEY; CDR2 reads SVGEGT. The CDR3 has 16 residues. Here the CDR3 reads CASSRPSTYSNQPQHF. The CDR3 DNA reads as TGTGCCAGCAGCCGCCCCTCAACATATAGCAATCAGCCCCAGCATTTT.

The chain combines TRBV7-8 with TRBJ2-4; 7 bases match TRBD2. CDR1 and CDR2 from the germline V gene are SGHVS and FQNEAQ. Germline trimming cut 7 bases from V and 0 bases from J; bases unmatched to any gene: 9. The CDR3 covers 16 residues. This CDR3 reads CASTPGEGVAKNIQYF. DNA for the CDR3: TGTGCCAGCACCCCTGGGGAGGGCGTAGCCAAAAACATTCAGTACTTC.

The V and J genes are TRBV6-5 and TRBJ1-1; 7 nucleotides agree with TRBD1. Germline values: CDR1 MNHEY, CDR2 SVGAGI. This CDR3 region has 14 residues. V lost 6 bases to trimming and J lost 2 bases; unmatched junction nucleotides: 6. The CDR3 sequence: CASSRRTGNTEAFF. DNA of the CDR3: TGTGCCAGCAGCCGTCGGACAGGTAACACTGAAGCTTTCTTT.

This sequence joins TRBV7-2 and TRBJ1-2; 10 bases map to TRBD1. J was trimmed by 2 bases and V by 3 bases; bases with no gene match: 6. The germline gives CDR1 SGHTA, CDR2 FQGNSA. This CDR3 has 16 amino acids. CDR3 DNA: TGTGCCAGCAGCTTGGGGGGACAGGGGATAAACTATGGCTACACCTTC. Its protein is CASSLGGQGINYGYTF.

The chain couples TRBV6-5 to TRBJ2-2; 8 positions match TRBD2. Losses at the gene ends were 3 bases for V and 6 bases for J; bases not matched to a gene: 3. This CDR3 is 14 amino acids long. Germline CDR1 reads MNHEY; CDR2 reads SVGAGI. CDR3 DNA sequence: TGTGCCAGCAGTTATGGGACTAGGGCCGGGGAGCTGTTTTTT. Protein sequence: CASSYGTRAGELFF.

This chain uses TRBV7-3 with TRBJ2-2; D is ambiguous. Germline V gene lookup returns CDR1 SGHTA and CDR2 FQGTGA. Trimming pared 3 bases from V and 1 base from J, leaving 15 bases between. This CDR3 comprises 17 residues. Written as DNA, the CDR3 is TGTGCCAGCAGCTTTTACTCACTACGAGAGAACACCGGGGAGCTGTTTTTT. It codes for CASSFYSLRENTGELFF.

The chain has TRBV30 and TRBJ2-7; TRBD2 might be the D (5 bases). The CDR3 length is 11 residues. V shed 3 bases and J shed 6 bases, with 9 bases lying between them. In germline, CDR1 is GTSNPN, CDR2 SVGIG (reference sequence). The CDR3 bases are TGTGCCTGGAGCCCCGGGGTCGAGCAGTACTTC. Protein product: CAWSPGVEQYF.

V usage is TRBV11-1 and J usage is TRBJ2-7, with 12 positions matching TRBD1. The CDR3 has 14 residues. Per the germline V gene, CDR1 is SGHAT and CDR2 is FQDESV (reference sequence). Losses at the gene ends were 4 bases for V and 5 bases for J; bases not matched to a gene: 3. CDR3 sequence reads: CASSWDRGLDEQYF. For the CDR3, the DNA is TGTGCCAGCAGCTGGGACAGGGGGCTAGACGAGCAGTACTTC.

The CDR3: CASSAKGLGEQYF. CDR3 nucleotides: TGTGCCAGCAGCGCCAAGGGACTGGGCGAGCAGTACTTC. The chain uses TRBV9 and TRBJ2-7, with a possible D match to TRBD2 (6 bases). Germline loops: CDR1 SGDLS, CDR2 YYNGEE. The CDR3 spans 13 residues. Trimming took 3 bases from V and 6 from J, leaving 13 bases between them.

This clone has only a few counts. The chain recombines TRBV6-5 with TRBJ1-1, with 8 bases identical to TRBD1. The CDR3 loop spans 15 amino acids. Germline V CDR1 and CDR2: MNHEY, SVGAGI. The J segment lost 5 bases and the V segment lost 4 bases, leaving 9 bases of the junction unmatched. DNA of the CDR3: TGTGCCAGCAGTTCCCAGCCGACAGGGGCGACTGAAGCTTTCTTT. Its protein product is CASSSQPTGATEAFF.

The count of this clone is one. The CDR3 DNA sequence: TGCGCCAGCAGCCAGTTGACAGATAACACCGGGGAGCTGTTTTTT. Amino acids: CASSQLTDNTGELFF. The chain links TRBV4-1 to TRBJ2-2; D is possibly TRBD1 (5 bases). V lost 3 bases to trimming and J lost 2 bases, with 10 bases between them. CDR1 is MGHRA, CDR2 YSYEKL, per germline. This CDR3 has 15 amino acids.

The chain carries TRBV19 and TRBJ1-2, with no clear D. The CDR3 totals 13 residues. The germline V and J ends were trimmed by 0 bases and 5 bases, with 7 bases remaining between them. In germline, CDR1 is LNHDA, CDR2 SQIVND (reference sequence). CDR3 sequence: CASSIETAYGYTF. In DNA form, the CDR3 reads TGTGCCAGTAGTATAGAAACAGCTTATGGCTACACCTTC.

V and J are TRBV30 and TRBJ2-2; tentatively, D is TRBD2 (6 bases). With 5 bases removed from V and 6 bases from J, the gap between germline ends came to 22 bases. This CDR3 contains 16 residues. CDR1 and CDR2 (germline): GTSNPN, SVGIG (reference sequence). The CDR3 DNA follows: TGTGCCTGGGCACATCTGGGGGGAACTCGTCCCGGGGAGCTGTTTTTT. It translates to CAWAHLGGTRPGELFF.

V usage is TRBV29-1 and J usage is TRBJ1-1; D is unclear. Trimming removed 4 bases from V and 0 bases from J, with 12 bases in between. Germline V lookup: CDR1 SQVTM, CDR2 ANQGSEA. The CDR3 totals 14 residues. The CDR3 sequence: CSVAGLGVNTEAFF. The CDR3 bases are TGCAGCGTTGCCGGTTTAGGAGTGAACACTGAAGCTTTCTTT.

The chain combines TRBV15 with TRBJ2-1; TRBD2 matches at 8 bases. After removal of 3 bases from V and 1 base from J, the junction contained 5 bases not matched to a gene. Germline lookup yields CDR1 LNHNV and CDR2 YYDKDF (reference sequence). This CDR3 has 16 residues. CDR3 residues: CATSSVAGGSYNEQFF. DNA of the CDR3: TGTGCCACCAGCAGTGTGGCGGGGGGTTCCTACAATGAGCAGTTCTTC.

The chain is built from TRBV27 and TRBJ1-2; maybe TRBD1 (5 bases). Trimming removed 4 bases at V and 1 base at J, with 16 bases between. Germline V gene data show CDR1 as MNHEY and CDR2 as SMNVEV (reference sequence). CDR3 length: 16 residues. The DNA for the CDR3 is TGTGCCAGCAGTTCCCCCCCAGGGTCCAATAACTATGGCTACACCTTC. This codes for CASSSPPGSNNYGYTF.